The next 30 T cell receptor beta chains were all read from a single sample in a study of blood T cell repertoires in COVID-19 (dated by TCRdb to about 2020). Library prep was done by the immunoSEQ multiplex PCR assay. TCRdb's version of the immuneACCESS table is confined to in-frame rearrangements and falls short of the full clone set. An unresolved V gene accounts for under half of the shortfall where checked; the remainder is of unknown origin. A total of around 130,000 clones appear in this sample, approximately 84% of them only once. The ten largest clones take up roughly 17% of the sample. The sequenced sample was peripheral blood. The receptor set was obtained from a woman at least 80 years old with acute or convalescent COVID-19.

This clone was seen a handful of times. V gene TRBV5-1 combines with J gene TRBJ2-5; TRBD1 matches at 11 bases. CDR1 SGHRS and CDR2 YFSETQ come from the germline V gene. CDR3 length: 16 residues. Unmatched junction bases numbered 9, after V lost 3 bases and J lost 5 bases. The CDR3 here is CASSWGPGQGVETQYF. The CDR3, as DNA: TGCGCCAGCAGCTGGGGGCCGGGACAGGGGGTCGAGACCCAGTACTTC. Combining the CDR3 with reference TRBV5-1 and TRBJ2-5 gives the whole variable domain KAGVTQTPRYLIKTRGQQVTLSCSPISGHRSVSWYQQTPGQGLQFLFEYFSETQRNKGNFPGRFSGRQFSNSRSEMNVSTLELGDSALYLCASSWGPGQGVETQYFGPGTRLLVL.

The gene calls are TRBV7-2 and TRBJ2-3, with TRBD2 identical over 11 bases. The CDR3 loop spans 18 amino acids. In germline, CDR1 is SGHTA, CDR2 FQGNSA. V lost 5 bases, J lost 6 bases, and 16 bases stayed unmatched. The CDR3 DNA is TGTGCCAGCAGCCTACCTTTTGGTAGCGGGAGGGCCAGGGATACGCAGTATTTT. Translation gives CASSLPFGSGRARDTQYF.

Written as DNA, the CDR3 is TGTGCCAGCAGCCCCGAGGGACTAGCTTCCTACGAGCAGTACTTC. Translating it yields CASSPEGLASYEQYF. The rearrangement uses TRBV7-2 and TRBJ2-7; 9 bases are shared with TRBD2. Trimming took 5 bases from V and 1 from J; bases not matched to a gene: 6. Germline V gene data show CDR1 as SGHTA and CDR2 as FQGNSA. The CDR3 runs 15 residues.

The chain links TRBV18 to TRBJ2-7, with 7 bases matching TRBD1. Germline trimming cut 2 bases from V and 0 bases from J; bases unmatched to any gene: 4. The V gene's germline CDR1 is KGHSH and CDR2 LQKENI. The CDR3 has 15 amino acids. The CDR3 region is CASSPSAGGSYEQYF. CDR3 DNA sequence: TGTGCCAGCTCACCATCGGCAGGGGGCTCCTACGAGCAGTACTTC. The entire variable domain, with the rest obtained from reference TRBV18 and TRBJ2-7, is as follows: NAGVMQNPRHLVRRRGQEARLRCSPMKGHSHVYWYRQLPEEGLKFMVYLQKENIIDESGMPKERFSAEFPKEGPSILRIQQVVRGDSAAYFCASSPSAGGSYEQYFGPGTRLTVT.

This rearrangement joins TRBV19 to TRBJ2-7; 7 positions match TRBD1. This CDR3 has 15 residues. Germline values: CDR1 LNHDA, CDR2 SQIVND (reference sequence). V lost 5 bases, J lost 2 bases, and 9 bases stayed unmatched. DNA of the CDR3: TGTGCCAGTAGTCCTCCGGGACAGCGACCCTACGAGCAGTACTTC. Its translation: CASSPPGQRPYEQYF.

This chain links TRBV19 with TRBJ1-5; a weak D match, TRBD1 (5 bases). This CDR3 is 14 amino acids long. Per the germline V gene, CDR1 is LNHDA and CDR2 is SQIVND (reference sequence). Trimming took 7 bases from V and 2 from J, leaving 12 bases between them. The DNA for the CDR3 is TGTGCCAGTATTCCCGGGGGGGGCAATCAGCCCCAGCATTTT. It encodes CASIPGGGNQPQHF.

This rearrangement joins TRBV30 to TRBJ2-1; 9 nucleotides match TRBD2. Germline V CDR1 and CDR2: GTSNPN, SVGIG (reference sequence). CDR3 size: 14 residues. With 1 base clipped from V and 6 bases from J, the junction kept 4 bases outside the gene matches. The CDR3 bases are TGTGCCTGGAGTGCGGGACTAGCTACCAATGAGCAGTTCTTC. This translates into CAWSAGLATNEQFF.

This clone was seen more than once but under ten times. The chain recombines TRBV5-1 with TRBJ2-7; 11 bases match TRBD1. Germline-derived CDR1 and CDR2 are SGHRS and YFSETQ. This CDR3 has 15 residues. V was clipped by 4 bases and J by 4 bases; unmatched bases: 7. Here the CDR3 reads CASSTGQGAGYEQYF. In DNA form, the CDR3 reads TGCGCCAGCAGCACAGGACAGGGGGCGGGATACGAGCAGTACTTC.

The chain couples TRBV4-1 to TRBJ1-2; weak D call: TRBD1 (6 bases). CDR1 is MGHRA and CDR2 is YSYEKL in the germline V gene. The CDR3 covers 13 residues. Trimming removed 3 bases from V and 4 bases from J, with 9 bases in between. For the CDR3, the DNA is TGCGCCAGCAGCCACGGGACACCCTATGGCTACACCTTC. This encodes CASSHGTPYGYTF.

The chain carries TRBV18 and TRBJ2-1; the match to TRBD2 covers 10 bases. CDR3 size: 16 residues. Germline V gene data show CDR1 as KGHSH and CDR2 as LQKENI. Unmatched junction bases numbered 9, after V lost 1 base and J lost 9 bases. CDR3 sequence reads: CASSPRGLAGEGEQFF. DNA for the CDR3: TGTGCCAGCTCACCACGGGGGCTAGCGGGAGAGGGTGAGCAGTTCTTC.

In this sample, this clone turned up a few times. The chain joins TRBV7-9 to TRBJ2-7; D is unclear. The CDR3 spans 12 residues. Germline assignment: CDR1 SEHNR and CDR2 FQNEAQ (reference sequence). The V end was cut by 4 bases, the J end by 3 bases, with 7 bases between. The CDR3 loop reads CASSSPGYEQYF. The CDR3 DNA is TGTGCCAGCAGCTCCCCGGGCTACGAGCAGTACTTC.

The chain uses TRBV5-1 and TRBJ2-5; 7 positions agree with TRBD1. The CDR3 contains 14 residues. Germline CDR1 reads SGHRS; CDR2 reads YFSETQ. After removal of 4 bases from V and 4 bases from J, the junction contained 7 bases not matched to a gene. The CDR3 reads CASSESTGRETQYF. In DNA, the CDR3 is TGCGCCAGCAGCGAGTCGACAGGGAGAGAGACCCAGTACTTC. The variable domain in full, with the rest retrieved from reference TRBV5-1 and TRBJ2-5, is KAGVTQTPRYLIKTRGQQVTLSCSPISGHRSVSWYQQTPGQGLQFLFEYFSETQRNKGNFPGRFSGRQFSNSRSEMNVSTLELGDSALYLCASSESTGRETQYFGPGTRLLVL.

The chain is built from TRBV15 and TRBJ1-2; 8 bases agree with TRBD1. V gave up 0 bases and J gave up 4 bases; unmatched junction bases: 4. CDR1 LNHNV and CDR2 YYDKDF come from the germline V gene (reference sequence). The CDR3 has 15 amino acids. CDR3 nucleotide sequence: TGTGCCACCAGCAGAGATGGGACAGGCAGCTATGGCTACACCTTC. Protein: CATSRDGTGSYGYTF.

The chain combines TRBV30 with TRBJ1-2; maybe TRBD1 (5 bases). V lost 5 bases and J 8 bases, leaving 18 bases between the germline ends. CDR1 is GTSNPN and CDR2 is SVGIG in the germline V gene (reference sequence). The CDR3 sequence is 13 residues long. CDR3 sequence: CAWVRGGARGYTF. CDR3 DNA: TGTGCCTGGGTCCGGGGAGGGGCTCGGGGCTACACCTTC.

The chain combines TRBV3-1 (or the pseudogene TRBV3-2) with TRBJ1-1; TRBD1 aligns across 7 bases. Germline CDR1 and CDR2: LGHDT and YNNKEL (reference sequence). Trimming removed 4 bases from V and 0 bases from J; junction bases left unmatched: 2. The CDR3 runs to 14 residues. The CDR3 nucleotides are TGTGCCAGCAGCCGACAGGGTTTGAACACTGAAGCTTTCTTT. Protein sequence: CASSRQGLNTEAFF.

The rearrangement joins TRBV27 to TRBJ2-1, with 10 bases matching TRBD1. CDR1 MNHEY and CDR2 SMNVEV come from the germline V gene (reference sequence). J lost 4 bases, V lost 4 bases, and 7 bases had no gene match. The CDR3 runs to 16 residues. CDR3: CASSSLGTGAYNEQFF. The DNA of the CDR3 is TGTGCCAGCAGTTCCCTAGGGACAGGGGCGTACAATGAGCAGTTCTTC.

In DNA form, the CDR3 reads TGTGCCAGCAGTAGGACAAGATATAGCAATCAGCCCCAGCATTTT. It translates to CASSRTRYSNQPQHF. The V gene is TRBV2, the J gene TRBJ1-5; possibly TRBD1 for D (5 bases). Trimming took 5 bases from V and 0 from J, leaving 11 bases between them. The CDR3 is 15 amino acids. The germline gives CDR1 SNHLY, CDR2 FYNNEI.

The CDR3 DNA follows: TGTGCCAGTAGTATCAACGGCGGAACCAACACCGGGGAGCTGTTTTTT. This codes for CASSINGGTNTGELFF. The chain recombines TRBV19 with TRBJ2-2; D is unresolved. The CDR3 length is 16 residues. Trimming removed 3 bases at V and 2 bases at J, with 13 bases between. In germline, CDR1 is LNHDA, CDR2 SQIVND (reference sequence).

The rearrangement joins TRBV7-9 to TRBJ2-4; a weak D match, TRBD1 (6 bases). Per the germline V gene, CDR1 is SEHNR and CDR2 is FQNEAQ (reference sequence). V dropped 1 base and J dropped 2 bases, with 6 bases sitting between them. The CDR3 sequence is 14 residues long. The CDR3 loop is CASSLGGPKNIQYF. In DNA form, the CDR3 reads TGTGCCAGCAGCTTAGGGGGGCCCAAAAACATTCAGTACTTC. The full variable domain, in which reference TRBV7-9 and TRBJ2-4 provide the parts outside the CDR3, is DTGVSQNPRHKITKRGQNVTFRCDPISEHNRLYWYRQTLGQGPEFLTYFQNEAQLEKSRLLSDRFSAERPKGSFSTLEIQRTEQGDSAMYLCASSLGGPKNIQYFGAGTRLSVL.

The rearrangement uses TRBV19 and TRBJ1-1, with TRBD1 identical over 8 bases. In germline, CDR1 is LNHDA, CDR2 SQIVND (reference sequence). The CDR3 has 15 residues. V lost 0 bases, J lost 4 bases, and 4 bases stayed unmatched. CDR3 protein: CASSIDYRGSTEAFF. CDR3 coding DNA: TGTGCCAGTAGTATAGACTACAGGGGGAGCACTGAAGCTTTCTTT.

The genes are TRBV7-9 and TRBJ2-7; 10 bases map to TRBD2. The trim removed 3 bases at V and 6 bases at J, leaving 8 bases unmatched. From germline, CDR1 is SEHNR and CDR2 FQNEAQ (reference sequence). This CDR3 has 15 amino acids. CDR3 DNA sequence: TGTGCCAGCAGCTTTTCAACTAGCGGGATGAGCGAGCAGTACTTC. Translated: CASSFSTSGMSEQYF.

The rearrangement joins TRBV6-2 or TRBV6-3 to TRBJ2-2, with TRBD2 as a possible D gene (5 bases). The V end was cut by 2 bases, the J end by 4 bases, with 20 bases between. Germline CDR1 is MNHEY and CDR2 is SVGEGT. The CDR3 covers 18 residues. The CDR3 DNA sequence: TGTGCCAGCAGTTACCCACTGACATTCCGGGGATCCACCGGGGAGCTGTTTTTT. This sequence encodes CASSYPLTFRGSTGELFF.

J is TRBJ2-5 and V is TRBV15; 10 nucleotides align to TRBD2. The CDR3 is 16 residues long. CDR1 and CDR2 (germline): LNHNV, YYDKDF (reference sequence). V lost 6 bases to trimming and J lost 5 bases; unmatched junction nucleotides: 12. The CDR3 sequence: CATRPAGGRGQETQYF. The CDR3, as DNA: TGTGCCACCAGACCAGCGGGAGGGAGAGGACAGGAGACCCAGTACTTC. The complete variable domain, with remaining parts taken from reference TRBV15 and TRBJ2-5, reads DAMVIQNPRYQVTQFGKPVTLSCSQTLNHNVMYWYQQKSSQAPKLLFHYYDKDFNNEADTPDNFQSRRPNTSFCFLDIRSPGLGDTAMYLCATRPAGGRGQETQYFGPGTRLLVL.

In the case of this clone: Other nucleotide sequences from this sample produce the same CDR3. The rearrangement links TRBV9 to TRBJ1-1, with TRBD1 identical over 8 bases. CDR3 length: 15 amino acids. Germline CDR1 is SGDLS and CDR2 is YYNGEE. V lost 0 bases to trimming and J lost 5 bases; unmatched junction nucleotides: 6. Written as DNA, the CDR3 is TGTGCCAGCAGCGTAGGCAGGGGGCTGGGGACTGAAGCTTTCTTT. Its protein product is CASSVGRGLGTEAFF.

This clone was counted once. The chain links TRBV2 to TRBJ2-2; 8 nucleotides align to TRBD2. Trimming took 6 bases from V and 9 from J; bases not matched to a gene: 9. Germline-derived CDR1 and CDR2 are SNHLY and FYNNEI. The CDR3 is 14 residues long. DNA of the CDR3: TGTGCCAGCAGCGCACCTAGCGGGCCTCGGGAGCTGTTTTTT. It specifies CASSAPSGPRELFF.

The chain is built from TRBV5-8 and TRBJ2-1; D uncertain. This CDR3 contains 15 residues. The V end lost 4 bases, the J end lost 4 bases, and 15 bases lay between the germline ends. The V gene's germline CDR1 is SGHTS and CDR2 YDEGEE. The CDR3 reads CASSALGRRYNEQFF. For the CDR3, the DNA is TGTGCCAGCAGCGCTTTGGGCCGCCGTTACAATGAGCAGTTCTTC.

The rearrangement links TRBV7-2 to TRBJ2-2, with 7 nucleotides matching TRBD1. The CDR3 spans 16 residues. The germline V gene has CDR1 SGHTA and CDR2 FQGNSA. V gave up 5 bases and J gave up 6 bases; unmatched junction bases: 12. The CDR3 DNA reads as TGTGCCAGCAGCGCAAGGCAGACAGGGTATGCCGGGGAGCTGTTTTTT. This translates into CASSARQTGYAGELFF.

This clone was detected only once. The V and J genes are TRBV6-2 or TRBV6-3 and TRBJ1-3, with D unclear. This CDR3 region has 17 residues. Germline CDR1 MNHEY, CDR2 SVGEGT. V was clipped by 6 bases and J by 1 base, with 19 bases between them. The DNA for the CDR3 is TGTGCCAGCAGCCCCTGGGATGACTATTTTTCTGGAAACACCATATATTTT. Its translation: CASSPWDDYFSGNTIYF.

This chain uses TRBV5-1 with TRBJ2-3, with TRBD1 as a possible D gene (5 bases). Germline V gives CDR1 SGHRS, CDR2 YFSETQ. V was clipped by 4 bases and J by 0 bases, with 12 bases between them. The CDR3 covers 15 residues. For the CDR3, the DNA is TGCGCCAGCAGCGCTACAGGTTATAGCACAGATACGCAGTATTTT. It translates to CASSATGYSTDTQYF.

V gene TRBV19 combines with J gene TRBJ2-5, with 10 nucleotides matching TRBD2. The CDR3 is 16 amino acids. Germline V gene lookup returns CDR1 LNHDA and CDR2 SQIVND (reference sequence). V shed 1 base and J 0 bases; nucleotides not matched to a gene: 2. The CDR3 bases are TGTGCCAGTAGTATAGGGGGACTAGCGTACCAAGAGACCCAGTACTTC. Translated: CASSIGGLAYQETQYF.